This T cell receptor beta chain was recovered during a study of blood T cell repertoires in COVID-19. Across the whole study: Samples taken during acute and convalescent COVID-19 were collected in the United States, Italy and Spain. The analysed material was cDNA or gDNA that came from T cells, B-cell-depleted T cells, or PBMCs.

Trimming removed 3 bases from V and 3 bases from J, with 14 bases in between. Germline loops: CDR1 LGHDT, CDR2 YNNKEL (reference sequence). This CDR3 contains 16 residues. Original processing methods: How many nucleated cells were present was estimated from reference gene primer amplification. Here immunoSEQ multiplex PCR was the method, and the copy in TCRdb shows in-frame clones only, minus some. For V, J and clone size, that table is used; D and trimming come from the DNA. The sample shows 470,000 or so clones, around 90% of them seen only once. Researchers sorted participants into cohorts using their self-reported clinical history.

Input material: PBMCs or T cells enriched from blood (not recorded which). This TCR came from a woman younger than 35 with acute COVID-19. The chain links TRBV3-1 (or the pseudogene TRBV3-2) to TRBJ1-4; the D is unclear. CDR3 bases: TGTGCCAGCAGCCATACAGTAACCGGGGCTAATGAAAAACTGTTTTTT. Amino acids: CASSHTVTGANEKLFF.